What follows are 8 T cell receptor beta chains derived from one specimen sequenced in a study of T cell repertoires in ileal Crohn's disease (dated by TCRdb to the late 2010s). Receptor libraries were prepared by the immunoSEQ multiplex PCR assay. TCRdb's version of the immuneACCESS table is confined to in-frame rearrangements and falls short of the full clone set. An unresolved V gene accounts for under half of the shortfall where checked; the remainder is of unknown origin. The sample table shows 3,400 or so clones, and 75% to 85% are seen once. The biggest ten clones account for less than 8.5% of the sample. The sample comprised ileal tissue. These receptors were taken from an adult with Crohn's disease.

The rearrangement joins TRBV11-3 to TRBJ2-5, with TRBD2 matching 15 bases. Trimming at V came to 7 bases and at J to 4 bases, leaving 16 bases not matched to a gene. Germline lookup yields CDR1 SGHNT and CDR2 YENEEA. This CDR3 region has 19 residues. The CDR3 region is CASIETGTSGRKIRETQYF. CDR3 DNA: TGTGCCAGCATTGAAACTGGGACTAGCGGGAGGAAGATTCGAGAGACCCAGTACTTC.

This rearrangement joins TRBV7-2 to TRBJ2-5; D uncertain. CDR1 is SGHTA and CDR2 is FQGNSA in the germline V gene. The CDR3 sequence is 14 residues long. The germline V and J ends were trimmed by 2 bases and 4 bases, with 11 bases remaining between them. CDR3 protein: CASSLYTMAETQYF. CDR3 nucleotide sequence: TGTGCCAGCAGCTTATATACAATGGCAGAGACCCAGTACTTC.

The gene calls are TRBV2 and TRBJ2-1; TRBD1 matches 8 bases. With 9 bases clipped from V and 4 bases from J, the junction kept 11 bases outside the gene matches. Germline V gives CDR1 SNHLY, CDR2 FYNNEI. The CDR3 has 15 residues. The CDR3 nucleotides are TGTGCCAGTGGGGGCGGGACAGGCAGGTACAATGAGCAGTTCTTC. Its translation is CASGGGTGRYNEQFF.

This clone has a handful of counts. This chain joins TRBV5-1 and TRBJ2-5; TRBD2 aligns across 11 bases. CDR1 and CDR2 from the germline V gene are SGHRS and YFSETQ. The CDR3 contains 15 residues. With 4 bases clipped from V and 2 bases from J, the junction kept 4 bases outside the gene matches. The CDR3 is CASSPIAGGQETQYF. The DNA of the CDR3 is TGCGCCAGCAGCCCCATAGCGGGAGGGCAAGAGACCCAGTACTTC.

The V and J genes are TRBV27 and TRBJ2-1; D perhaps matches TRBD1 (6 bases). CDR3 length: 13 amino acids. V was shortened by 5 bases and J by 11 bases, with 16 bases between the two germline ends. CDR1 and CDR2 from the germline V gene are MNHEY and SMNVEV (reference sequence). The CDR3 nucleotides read TGTGCCAGCAGTGATTACCGGGACAAAAAGCAGTTCTTC. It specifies CASSDYRDKKQFF.

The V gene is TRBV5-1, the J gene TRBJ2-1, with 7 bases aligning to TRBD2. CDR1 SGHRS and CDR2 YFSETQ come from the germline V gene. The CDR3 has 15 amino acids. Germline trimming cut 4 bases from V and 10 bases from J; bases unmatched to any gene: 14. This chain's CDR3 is CASSISGATTNEQFF. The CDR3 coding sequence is TGCGCCAGCAGCATAAGCGGGGCCACTACAAACGAGCAGTTCTTC.

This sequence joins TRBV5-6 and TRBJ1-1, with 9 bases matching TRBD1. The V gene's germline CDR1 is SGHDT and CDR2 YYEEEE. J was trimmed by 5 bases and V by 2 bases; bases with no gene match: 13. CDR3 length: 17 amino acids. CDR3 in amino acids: CASSFLGTGSSGTEAFF. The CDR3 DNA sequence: TGTGCCAGCAGCTTTTTAGGGACAGGGTCGTCGGGAACTGAAGCTTTCTTT. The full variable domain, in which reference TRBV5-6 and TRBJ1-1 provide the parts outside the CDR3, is DAGVTQSPTHLIKTRGQQVTLRCSPKSGHDTVSWYQQALGQGPQFIFQYYEEEERQRGNFPDRFSGHQFPNYSSELNVNALLLGDSALYLCASSFLGTGSSGTEAFFGQGTRLTVV.

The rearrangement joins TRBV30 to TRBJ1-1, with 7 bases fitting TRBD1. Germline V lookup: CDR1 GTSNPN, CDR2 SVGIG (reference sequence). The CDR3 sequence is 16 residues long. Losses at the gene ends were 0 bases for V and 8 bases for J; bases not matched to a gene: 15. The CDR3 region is CAWSVRGGRGYSEAFF. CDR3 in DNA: TGTGCCTGGAGTGTACGAGGGGGCAGGGGCTATTCAGAAGCTTTCTTT.